Shown below are 21 T cell receptor beta chains from a single sample sequenced in a study of cytomegalovirus exposure and HLA in healthy donors. With 60 Vbeta and 13 Jbeta primers, the PCR was carried out. Method: immunoSEQ multiplex PCR; TCRdb's copy keeps in-frame clones and lacks some. The table records 130,000 or so clones, 70% to 80% of them present only once. The sequenced material came from PBMCs. These receptors all come from a female donor in good health and CMV-seronegative.

This clone showed up just once. The chain is built from TRBV5-6 and TRBJ2-7; 14 bases match TRBD2. V lost 0 bases to trimming and J lost 3 bases; unmatched junction nucleotides: 5. The CDR3 consists of 17 residues. The germline gives CDR1 SGHDT, CDR2 YYEEEE. The CDR3 bases are TGTGCCAGCAGCTTGGATGGGACTAGCGGGAGAGTCTACGAGCAGTACTTC. Translating it yields CASSLDGTSGRVYEQYF.

The V and J genes are TRBV7-9 and TRBJ2-1; tentatively, D is TRBD2 (6 bases). The CDR3 loop spans 12 amino acids. Germline V gene lookup returns CDR1 SEHNR and CDR2 FQNEAQ (reference sequence). V was clipped by 6 bases and J by 6 bases, with 9 bases between them. The CDR3 nucleotides read TGTGCCAGCAGGGAGGGAAGCAATGAGCAGTTCTTC. Translated: CASREGSNEQFF.

This sequence joins TRBV28 and TRBJ2-1; D may be TRBD1 (6 bases). The CDR3 totals 15 residues. Per the germline V gene, CDR1 is MDHEN and CDR2 is SYDVKM. V lost 6 bases and J lost 5, with 17 bases in between. The CDR3 spells CASRATGIRNNEQFF. The CDR3 coding sequence is TGTGCCAGCAGAGCGACAGGAATCAGAAACAATGAGCAGTTCTTC. Supplemented by reference TRBV28 and TRBJ2-1, the full variable domain reads DVKVTQSSRYLVKRTGEKVFLECVQDMDHENMFWYRQDPGLGLRLIYFSYDVKMKEKGDIPEGYSVSREKKERFSLILESASTNQTSMYLCASRATGIRNNEQFFGPGTRLTVL.

This chain joins TRBV5-6 and TRBJ2-2; 7 bases map to TRBD1. Germline CDR1 is SGHDT and CDR2 is YYEEEE. The CDR3 runs to 16 residues. Trimming at V came to 3 bases and at J to 6 bases, leaving 11 bases not matched to a gene. CDR3 nucleotides: TGTGCCAGCAGCTCCTCCCTAGACAGGGACGCCGGGGAGCTGTTTTTT. This sequence encodes CASSSSLDRDAGELFF.

The chain links TRBV19 to TRBJ1-4; D is unresolved. Germline V gene sequence: CDR1 LNHDA, CDR2 SQIVND (reference sequence). V lost 4 bases and J 0 bases, leaving 12 bases between the germline ends. The CDR3 covers 16 residues. The CDR3 nucleotides read TGTGCCAGTAGTACGACCGGGAGAGCAACTAATGAAAAACTGTTTTTT. This encodes CASSTTGRATNEKLFF.

This clone was counted between two and nine times. This chain links TRBV9 with TRBJ1-2; possible D gene TRBD1, 5 bases. Between the trimmed V and J ends, which lost 0 bases and 4 bases, there was a span of 10 bases. This CDR3 has 14 amino acids. CDR1 and CDR2 (germline): SGDLS, YYNGEE. CDR3: CASSVEGNGYGYTF. CDR3 bases: TGTGCCAGCAGCGTAGAGGGGAACGGCTATGGCTACACCTTC.

The V gene is TRBV19, the J gene TRBJ1-5; TRBD1 might be the D (6 bases). V gave up 10 bases and J gave up 0 bases, with 19 bases separating them. Germline V CDR1 and CDR2: LNHDA, SQIVND (reference sequence). CDR3 size: 16 residues. The CDR3 bases are TGTGCCACAACTTACCGGGGGGCGGGTAGCAATCAGCCCCAGCATTTT. Translating gives CATTYRGAGSNQPQHF. Based on the CDR3 plus reference TRBV19 and TRBJ1-5, the full variable domain is DGGITQSPKYLFRKEGQNVTLSCEQNLNHDAMYWYRQDPGQGLRLIYYSQIVNDFQKGDIAEGYSVSREKKESFPLTVTSAQKNPTAFYLCATTYRGAGSNQPQHFGDGTRLSIL.

The rearrangement links TRBV11-3 to TRBJ2-3; D is possibly TRBD1 (6 bases). V was pared by 6 bases and J by 6 bases, with 25 bases between. From germline, CDR1 is SGHNT and CDR2 YENEEA. CDR3 length equals 17 residues. This CDR3 reads CASSSMPGQGVADTQYF. CDR3 nucleotide sequence: TGTGCCAGCAGTTCCATGCCGGGACAAGGGGTGGCGGATACGCAGTATTTT.

The V and J genes are TRBV2 and TRBJ1-5, with 8 nucleotides matching TRBD1. The V gene's germline CDR1 is SNHLY and CDR2 FYNNEI. The CDR3 is 13 amino acids. V shed 9 bases, J shed 8 bases, and the junction held 9 bases outside the gene matches. The CDR3 loop is CARSGQGGEPQHF. The CDR3 coding sequence is TGTGCCAGATCTGGACAGGGAGGTGAGCCCCAGCATTTT.

The chain joins TRBV4-1 to TRBJ2-7; D perhaps matches TRBD2 (5 bases). Trimming shortened V by 1 base and J by 0 bases, and 10 bases separated the two germline ends. CDR1 is MGHRA, CDR2 YSYEKL, per germline. The CDR3 is 15 residues long. The CDR3 DNA reads TGCGCCAGCAGCCAAGTCCGGGGAAGCTCCTACGAGCAGTACTTC. Residues: CASSQVRGSSYEQYF.

V usage is TRBV27 and J usage is TRBJ2-3; 7 bases match TRBD2. The CDR3 is made up of 13 amino acids. J gave up 5 bases and V 10 bases, and 9 bases lay outside the gene matches. Germline-derived CDR1 and CDR2 are MNHEY and SMNVEV (reference sequence). The CDR3 sequence is CATRAGKQDTQYF. CDR3 bases: TGTGCCACGCGAGCGGGAAAGCAAGATACGCAGTATTTT.

The chain couples TRBV27 to TRBJ1-1; D possibly corresponds to TRBD1 (6 bases). Germline V CDR1 and CDR2: MNHEY, SMNVEV (reference sequence). This CDR3 spans 12 amino acids. The ends were cut back, 5 bases at V and 8 bases at J, with 12 bases in the middle. The CDR3 here is CASSPQGREAFF. In DNA form, the CDR3 reads TGTGCCAGCAGTCCACAGGGCCGCGAAGCTTTCTTT.

V usage is TRBV7-8 and J usage is TRBJ1-5; D is ambiguous. Between the trimmed V and J ends, which lost 1 base and 3 bases, there was a span of 7 bases. Germline values: CDR1 SGHVS, CDR2 FQNEAQ. The CDR3 runs to 14 residues. As DNA, the CDR3 is TGTGCCAGCAGCTTAGACAGACCCAATCAGCCCCAGCATTTT. Its translation: CASSLDRPNQPQHF.

This chain uses TRBV14 with TRBJ1-3, with D maybe TRBD1 (5 bases). The length of the CDR3 is 13 residues. Trimming took 8 bases from V and 4 from J, leaving 12 bases between them. The germline V gene has CDR1 SGHDN and CDR2 FVKESK. The CDR3 DNA is TGTGCCAGCCAGGACAATCTGGGAAACACCATATATTTT. Amino acid sequence: CASQDNLGNTIYF.

The chain recombines TRBV28 with TRBJ1-4; 7 bases are a match to TRBD1. This CDR3 is built from 16 residues. The V gene's germline CDR1 is MDHEN and CDR2 SYDVKM. V lost 4 bases to trimming and J lost 10 bases; unmatched junction nucleotides: 15. The CDR3 loop reads CASSSKTGTFWGKLFF. The CDR3, as DNA: TGTGCCAGCAGTTCGAAGACAGGGACTTTCTGGGGAAAACTGTTTTTT.

V gene TRBV5-4 combines with J gene TRBJ2-4; TRBD2 matches at 13 bases. The CDR3 runs 17 residues. In germline, CDR1 is SGHNT, CDR2 YYREEE (reference sequence). The V segment lost 4 bases and the J segment 8 bases; nucleotides outside the gene matches: 12. CDR3 loop: CASSPASGTSGIYIQYF. The CDR3 region has the DNA TGTGCCAGCAGCCCAGCCTCCGGGACTAGCGGGATCTACATTCAGTACTTC.

The rearrangement uses TRBV19 and TRBJ2-2; D is unresolved. This CDR3 is built from 16 residues. Looked up from germline, CDR1 is LNHDA and CDR2 is SQIVND (reference sequence). Trimming took off 3 bases at V and 0 bases at J, with 11 bases between the two ends. The CDR3 DNA reads as TGTGCCAGTAGTATGTCAAATGGAGCGAACACCGGGGAGCTGTTTTTT. It codes for CASSMSNGANTGELFF. Full variable domain (rest looked up from reference TRBV19 and TRBJ2-2): DGGITQSPKYLFRKEGQNVTLSCEQNLNHDAMYWYRQDPGQGLRLIYYSQIVNDFQKGDIAEGYSVSREKKESFPLTVTSAQKNPTAFYLCASSMSNGANTGELFFGEGSRLTVL.

This clone has a single count. The gene calls are TRBV6-1 and TRBJ2-7, with D maybe TRBD1 (5 bases). The V and J ends lost 2 bases and 6 bases respectively, with 11 bases between them. The CDR3 sequence is 13 residues long. The germline gives CDR1 MNHNS, CDR2 SASEGT. CDR3 DNA: TGTGCCAGCAGTGAAATGGCAGGGCTCGAGCAGTACTTC. This translates into CASSEMAGLEQYF.

V gene TRBV28 combines with J gene TRBJ1-2; a possible D gene is TRBD1 (5 bases). The V end lost 8 bases, the J end lost 3 bases, and 16 bases lay between the germline ends. This CDR3 has 14 amino acids. CDR1 is MDHEN, CDR2 SYDVKM, per germline. CDR3 protein: CASSRTGVYYGYTF. The CDR3 bases are TGTGCCAGCTCCCGGACGGGGGTGTACTATGGCTACACCTTC.

This clone was seen at least ten times. The chain links TRBV4-1 to TRBJ1-4; the D gene is possibly TRBD1 (5 bases). The CDR3 has 17 amino acids. Germline V gives CDR1 MGHRA, CDR2 YSYEKL. The V end was cut by 0 bases, the J end by 3 bases, with 14 bases between. CDR3 DNA: TGCGCCAGCAGCCAAGAACCCTCCGGGGGGGCTAATGAAAAACTGTTTTTT. Amino acids: CASSQEPSGGANEKLFF.

The CDR3 is CASSLGTSGVTYNEQFF. In nucleotides, the CDR3 is TGCGCCAGCAGCTTGGGGACTAGCGGGGTAACCTACAATGAGCAGTTCTTC. The chain has TRBV5-1 and TRBJ2-1, with 12 bases aligning to TRBD2. The J segment lost 2 bases and the V segment lost 0 bases, leaving 3 bases of the junction unmatched. Germline V CDR1 and CDR2: SGHRS, YFSETQ. CDR3 size: 17 residues.